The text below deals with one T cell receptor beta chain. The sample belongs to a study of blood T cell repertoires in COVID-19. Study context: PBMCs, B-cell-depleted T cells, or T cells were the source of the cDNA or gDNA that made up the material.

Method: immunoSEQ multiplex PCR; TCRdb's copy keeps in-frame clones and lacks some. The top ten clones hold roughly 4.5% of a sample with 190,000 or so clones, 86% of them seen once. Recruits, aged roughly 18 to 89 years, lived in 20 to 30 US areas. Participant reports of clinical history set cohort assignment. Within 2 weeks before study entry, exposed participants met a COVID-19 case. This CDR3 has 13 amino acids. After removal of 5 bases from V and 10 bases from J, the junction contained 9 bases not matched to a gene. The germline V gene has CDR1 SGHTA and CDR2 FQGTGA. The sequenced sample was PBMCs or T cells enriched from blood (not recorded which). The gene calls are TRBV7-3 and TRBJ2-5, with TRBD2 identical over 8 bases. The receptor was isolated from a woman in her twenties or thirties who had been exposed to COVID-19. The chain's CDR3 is CASSRGGGEGQYF. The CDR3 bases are TGTGCCAGCAGCCGGGGGGGCGGCGAAGGCCAGTACTTC.